The 21 T cell receptor beta chains given below trace back to one sample, sequenced in a study of blood T cell repertoires in COVID-19. Profiled with immunoSEQ multiplex PCR; TCRdb holds only in-frame clones, not every one. The data contain roughly 180,000 clones, around 76% of them seen just once; the ten biggest clones take up roughly 8.6%. The source material was peripheral blood. The receptors shown here come from a woman aged 45-59 years with active or convalescent COVID-19.

The gene calls are TRBV18 and TRBJ1-1, with 7 bases that match TRBD1. V lost 2 bases and J lost 1; bases outside the gene matches: 1. Germline V CDR1 and CDR2: KGHSH, LQKENI. CDR3 length: 14 residues. CDR3 bases: TGTGCCAGCTCACCAGACAGGGAGAACACTGAAGCTTTCTTT. Translating gives CASSPDRENTEAFF.

This sequence joins TRBV18 and TRBJ1-6; no clear D gene. The CDR3 contains 14 residues. Looked up from germline, CDR1 is KGHSH and CDR2 is LQKENI. Trimming left V 4 bases short and J 7 bases short, with 11 bases between. The CDR3 DNA reads as TGTGCCAGCTCACGGGCTAACTCGAATTCACCCCTCCACTTT. Encoded protein: CASSRANSNSPLHF.

CDR3 sequence reads: CASSFRDRDDTLFNEQYF. The CDR3 nucleotides read TGTGCCAGCAGTTTTCGGGATCGGGATGATACTCTGTTCAACGAGCAGTACTTC. The V and J genes are TRBV27 and TRBJ2-7; D is possibly TRBD2 (5 bases). The CDR3 has 18 amino acids. Deletions cut 3 bases from V and 5 bases from J, with 26 bases between. Germline V gene lookup returns CDR1 MNHEY and CDR2 SMNVEV (reference sequence).

The sample holds many counts of this clone. The chain carries TRBV7-3 and TRBJ2-2, with D unclear. This CDR3 has 14 residues. Germline lookup yields CDR1 SGHTA and CDR2 FQGTGA. Trimming stripped 2 bases from V and 4 bases from J, with 8 bases between. The CDR3 DNA is TGTGCCAGCAGCTTAGGCCCAGTCACCGGGGAGCTGTTTTTT. This codes for CASSLGPVTGELFF.

The chain links TRBV2 to TRBJ1-5, with 7 positions matching TRBD1. Trimming cost V 8 bases and J 3 bases; bases outside gene matches: 10. Germline V gives CDR1 SNHLY, CDR2 FYNNEI. There are 15 residues in the CDR3. CDR3 in amino acids: CASSWDSVVNQPQHF. CDR3 nucleotide sequence: TGTGCCAGCTCCTGGGACAGCGTCGTCAATCAGCCCCAGCATTTT.

The chain is built from TRBV30 and TRBJ1-6; no reliable D call. V dropped 7 bases and J dropped 10 bases, with 14 bases sitting between them. The CDR3 has 12 residues. Germline values: CDR1 GTSNPN, CDR2 SVGIG (reference sequence). CDR3 sequence: CAFTRGESPLHF. In DNA form, the CDR3 reads TGTGCCTTCACACGAGGAGAATCACCCCTCCACTTT.

The J gene is TRBJ1-5, the V gene TRBV15; D remains unclear. Trimming pared 2 bases from V and 3 bases from J, leaving 2 bases between. The CDR3 sequence is 12 residues long. The germline gives CDR1 LNHNV, CDR2 YYDKDF (reference sequence). CDR3 DNA: TGTGCCACCAGCAGACTCAATCAGCCCCAGCATTTT. This gives the protein CATSRLNQPQHF.

J is TRBJ2-7 and V is TRBV5-1; 10 positions agree with TRBD1. Germline CDR1 SGHRS, CDR2 YFSETQ. The V segment lost 4 bases and the J segment 5 bases; nucleotides outside the gene matches: 6. There are 14 residues in the CDR3. CDR3 nucleotide sequence: TGCGCCAGCAGCCGGGGACAGGGGACGGACGAGCAGTACTTC. Translation gives CASSRGQGTDEQYF.

The rearrangement uses TRBV29-1 and TRBJ1-1, with D perhaps TRBD1 (6 bases). V lost 6 bases and J lost 3, with 17 bases in between. Germline V lookup: CDR1 SQVTM, CDR2 ANQGSEA. The CDR3 sequence is 14 residues long. In DNA form, the CDR3 reads TGCAGCGTCGGCAGGACAGAAAGAGACACTGAAGCTTTCTTT. This translates into CSVGRTERDTEAFF.

This CDR3 reads CASSDGRAFF. The CDR3 nucleotides read TGTGCCAGCAGTGATGGGAGGGCTTTCTTT. J is TRBJ1-1 and V is TRBV25-1; no clear D. This CDR3 contains 10 residues. CDR1 is MGHDK and CDR2 is SYGVNS in the germline V gene. The V and J ends lost 3 bases and 11 bases respectively, with 7 bases between them.

The sample holds one count of this clone. The chain has TRBV12-3 or TRBV12-4 and TRBJ2-7; the match to TRBD2 covers 8 bases. V shed 6 bases and J 5 bases; nucleotides not matched to a gene: 6. The CDR3 sequence is 13 residues long. CDR3 sequence: CASRPGGGHEQYF. The CDR3 nucleotides are TGTGCCAGCAGGCCGGGGGGGGGCCACGAGCAGTACTTC.

The chain links TRBV7-9 to TRBJ1-1; the match to TRBD1 covers 7 bases. The V gene end was trimmed by 5 bases and the J gene end by 0 bases; junction bases not matched to a gene: 3. Germline CDR1 is SEHNR and CDR2 is FQNEAQ (reference sequence). The CDR3 runs to 14 residues. CDR3 coding DNA: TGTGCCAGCAGCCCGGACAGGTTGAACACTGAAGCTTTCTTT. The encoded protein is CASSPDRLNTEAFF.

The chain has TRBV7-9 and TRBJ2-3; 8 nucleotides match TRBD2. This CDR3 has 15 amino acids. Per germline, CDR1 SEHNR and CDR2 FQNEAQ (reference sequence). V lost 2 bases, J lost 2 bases, and 3 bases stayed unmatched. CDR3 nucleotides: TGTGCCAGCAGCTTAAAAGCGGGAGTCACAGATACGCAGTATTTT. This encodes CASSLKAGVTDTQYF.

The chain joins TRBV29-1 to TRBJ1-5, with 12 nucleotides matching TRBD1. Trimming took 6 bases from V and 5 from J; bases not matched to a gene: 2. The CDR3 runs 13 residues. Germline CDR1 and CDR2: SQVTM and ANQGSEA. CDR3 DNA: TGCAGCGTGGGACAGGGGGCCGATCAGCCCCAGCATTTT. This codes for CSVGQGADQPQHF. Complete variable domain (other parts from reference TRBV29-1 and TRBJ1-5): SAVISQKPSRDICQRGTSLTIQCQVDSQVTMMFWYRQQPGQSLTLIATANQGSEATYESGFVIDKFPISRPNLTFSTLTVSNMSPEDSSIYLCSVGQGADQPQHFGDGTRLSIL.

The V call is TRBV19, the J call TRBJ1-2; TRBD1 agrees at 10 bases. CDR1 LNHDA and CDR2 SQIVND come from the germline V gene (reference sequence). V shed 5 bases and J 9 bases; nucleotides not matched to a gene: 9. This CDR3 region has 14 residues. The CDR3 is CASSATGGAESYTF. The CDR3 DNA is TGTGCCAGTAGTGCGACAGGGGGCGCCGAAAGCTACACCTTC.

Many counts were recorded for this clone. The V gene is TRBV4-3, the J gene TRBJ2-1; the D gene is possibly TRBD1 (5 bases). The V end lost 0 bases, the J end lost 0 bases, and 15 bases lay between the germline ends. Germline CDR1 and CDR2: LGHNA and YSLEER. The CDR3 sequence is 18 residues long. The chain's CDR3 is CASSQDSPQGFSYNEQFF. CDR3 DNA sequence: TGCGCCAGCAGCCAAGATAGTCCCCAGGGATTCTCCTACAATGAGCAGTTCTTC.

The chain joins TRBV3-1 (or the pseudogene TRBV3-2) to TRBJ1-2; D not resolved. CDR1 and CDR2 (germline): LGHDT, YNNKEL (reference sequence). The CDR3 has 16 residues. The germline V and J ends were trimmed by 4 bases and 5 bases, with 20 bases remaining between them. The CDR3 protein is CASSRTPREGGYGYTF. DNA of the CDR3: TGTGCCAGCAGCCGCACTCCCCGGGAGGGCGGGTATGGCTACACCTTC.

The V call is TRBV11-2, the J call TRBJ1-2; 7 bases fit TRBD1. The CDR3 is made up of 17 amino acids. After removal of 6 bases from V and 8 bases from J, the junction contained 21 bases not matched to a gene. Germline lookup yields CDR1 SGHAT and CDR2 FQNNGV. CDR3 sequence reads: CASRPIATGAQTKGYTF. CDR3 bases: TGTGCCAGCAGACCGATAGCCACAGGGGCGCAAACGAAGGGCTACACCTTC. The complete variable domain, with remaining parts taken from reference TRBV11-2 and TRBJ1-2, reads EAGVAQSPRYKIIEKRQSVAFWCNPISGHATLYWYQQILGQGPKLLIQFQNNGVVDDSQLPKDRFSAERLKGVDSTLKIQPAKLEDSAVYLCASRPIATGAQTKGYTFGSGTRLTVV.

This sequence joins TRBV5-1 and TRBJ1-2; 8 bases align to TRBD1. Per the germline V gene, CDR1 is SGHRS and CDR2 is YFSETQ. CDR3 size: 13 residues. J gave up 4 bases and V 4 bases, and 3 bases lay outside the gene matches. The CDR3: CASSVQGGYGYTF. CDR3 DNA sequence: TGCGCCAGCAGCGTACAGGGGGGCTATGGCTACACCTTC.

This chain links TRBV7-2 with TRBJ2-5; TRBD2 agrees at 8 bases. CDR3 length equals 15 residues. V was pared by 0 bases and J by 5 bases, with 5 bases of the junction left unmatched. Germline-derived CDR1 and CDR2 are SGHTA and FQGNSA. Here the CDR3 reads CASSLARAGVETQYF. Written as DNA, the CDR3 is TGTGCCAGCAGCTTAGCACGAGCGGGAGTTGAGACCCAGTACTTC.

The gene calls are TRBV7-2 and TRBJ1-3; TRBD1 matches at 8 bases. Germline lookup yields CDR1 SGHTA and CDR2 FQGNSA. The CDR3 covers 16 residues. The junction had 10 bases not matched to a gene; V was cut back by 5 bases and J by 4 bases. CDR3 in amino acids: CASSRQSQGVGNTIYF. For the CDR3, the DNA is TGTGCCAGCAGCCGCCAGTCACAGGGGGTGGGAAACACCATATATTTT.